The source of this T cell receptor beta chain is a study of blood T cell repertoires in COVID-19 (dated by TCRdb to about 2020). Study-wide context: The collaborator samples originated in the United States, Italy and Spain and spanned the acute and convalescent phases of COVID-19. The material from the prospective study consisted of cDNA or gDNA derived from T cells, B-cell-depleted T cells, or PBMCs. Deeply sampled blood TCRbeta repertoires from subjects exposed to, actively infected with, or recovered from COVID-19 were included in the dataset. A freely available public database, intended as a resource for researchers studying the immune response to SARS-CoV-2, is where the repertoires were released. The samples were drawn from two sources: the first 160 participants of the ongoing ImmuneRACE study, and 1,254 subjects contributed by 6 global collaborators. A de-identified subject ID, COVID-19 status, age in years and sex were almost always included in the sample metadata. Where available, HLA class I and class II types were obtained from metadata supplied by the sample provider rather than from assay-based typing. Broader findings and caveats from the paper: The quantity of clinical and demographic metadata differed by source and by participant and was supplied without curation.

Notes on this clone: No cognate antigen has been identified for it. No per-base quality is available; no much larger clone lies one base away.

The collaborating institutions used their own protocols to collect whole blood in K2EDTA tubes. For TCRbeta analysis, collaborator samples were shipped as frozen whole blood, as isolated PBMCs, or as DNA extracted from either sample type. Its CDR3 holds 13 amino acids, cysteine through phenylalanine. The sequence is cut down to CDR3 DNA, 39 bases in frame from base 1. V drops 0 bases and J drops 8 bases, leaving 8 bases in between. The germline V gene (reference sequence) gives CDR1 as LGHDT and CDR2 as YNNKEL. TCRbeta CDR3 regions were amplified from genomic DNA using the immunoSEQ Assay, a bias-controlled multiplex PCR. The study's own analysis went as follows. Nucleated cell counts per sample were estimated from amplification of reference gene primers within the assay. Sequence reads were collapsed and filtered to measure the absolute abundance of every unique TCRbeta CDR3 rearrangement. For each sample, productive Simpson clonality was calculated by taking the square root of Simpson's diversity index across productive rearrangements. TCRdb stores this immuneACCESS table with in-frame sequences only. Part of the clones is absent; in the studies checked, under half of the shortfall reflects unresolved V genes, and no reason is known for the rest. For V, J and clone size, that table is used; D and trimming come from the DNA. For this sample the table gives 35,000 to 50,000 clones, of which 80% to 95% were detected only once. Clones ranked in the top ten supply roughly 2% of the sample.

This chain is built from TRBV3-1 (or the pseudogene TRBV3-2) and TRBJ1-3, and TRBD1 may be the D gene, going by 5 matching bases. The sample comprised peripheral blood. This TCR derives from a man aged 45-60 years with active COVID-19. The DNA sequence reads TGTGCCAGCAGCCAAGAGGGGCCATACACCATATATTTT. This codes for CASSQEGPYTIYF.